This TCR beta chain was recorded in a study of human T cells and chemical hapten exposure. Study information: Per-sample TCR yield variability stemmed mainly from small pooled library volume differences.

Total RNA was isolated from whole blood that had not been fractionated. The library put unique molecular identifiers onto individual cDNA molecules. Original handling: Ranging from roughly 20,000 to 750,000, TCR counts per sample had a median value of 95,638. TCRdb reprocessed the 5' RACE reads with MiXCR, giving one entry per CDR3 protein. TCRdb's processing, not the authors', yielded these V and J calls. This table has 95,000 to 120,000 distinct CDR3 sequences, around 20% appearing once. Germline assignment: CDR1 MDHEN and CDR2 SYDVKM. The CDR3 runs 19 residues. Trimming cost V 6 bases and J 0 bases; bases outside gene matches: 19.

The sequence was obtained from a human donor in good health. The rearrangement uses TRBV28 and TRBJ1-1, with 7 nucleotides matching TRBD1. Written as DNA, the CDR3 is TGTGCCAGCAGATCCCCCAGGGAGGGGGCGACGCCCTTGAACACTGAAGCTTTCTTT. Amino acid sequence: CASRSPREGATPLNTEAFF. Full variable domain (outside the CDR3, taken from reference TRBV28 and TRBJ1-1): DVKVTQSSRYLVKRTGEKVFLECVQDMDHENMFWYRQDPGLGLRLIYFSYDVKMKEKGDIPEGYSVSREKKERFSLILESASTNQTSMYLCASRSPREGATPLNTEAFFGQGTRLTVV.